A single TCR beta chain is shown here with its context. CDR3 length: 18 residues. Germline V gene data show CDR1 as SGHKS and CDR2 as YYEKEE (reference sequence). The J segment lost 4 bases and the V segment lost 0 bases, leaving 9 bases of the junction unmatched. The source of the sample is a study of T cell responses to AZD1222 COVID-19 vaccine. Libraries were prepared by immunoSEQ multiplex PCR; TCRdb keeps only in-frame clonotypes and omits some of them. The sample lists 120,000 to 150,000 clones, 89% occurring once. The clonotype was recovered from an adult in good health. V is TRBV5-5 and J is TRBJ2-7; 14 bases map to TRBD2. The input for sequencing was peripheral blood, taken on day 0 of AZD1222 vaccination. As DNA, the CDR3 is TGTGCCAGCAGCTTGGCCACACCGGGACTAGCGGGAGATTACGAGCAGTACTTC. It codes for CASSLATPGLAGDYEQYF.